The 8 T cell receptor beta chains in this list originate from one sample, sequenced in a study of blood T cells in healthy people across ages. Primed by a sample-barcoded 5' primer and a J-beta primer mix, a second PCR proceeded for about 6 to 11 cycles. TCRdb redid the calling of the 5' RACE reads with MiXCR, one entry per CDR3 protein. The profile covers approximately 400,000 distinct CDR3 sequences, with about 52% appearing a single time and approximately 51% taken by the ten largest. Material: blood. Source of these receptors: a man in his sixties in good health.

This chain connects TRBV5-1 to TRBJ2-7; tentative D call: TRBD1 (6 bases). Trimming left V 0 bases short and J 7 bases short, with 23 bases between. This CDR3 region has 17 residues. Germline V CDR1 and CDR2: SGHRS, YFSETQ. The CDR3 region has the DNA TGCGCCAGCAGCTTGGCCCCGACAGGAATCTCCTACAATGAGCAGTACTTC. Its translation: CASSLAPTGISYNEQYF.

This clonotype was seen more than once but under ten times. This rearrangement joins TRBV11-1 to TRBJ2-1, with a possible D match to TRBD1 (5 bases). Germline-derived CDR1 and CDR2 are SGHAT and FQDESV (reference sequence). Between the trimmed V and J ends, which lost 1 base and 3 bases, there was a span of 10 bases. This CDR3 is built from 15 residues. The CDR3 here is CASSLGGSGYNEQFF. The CDR3 region has the DNA TGTGCCAGCAGCTTAGGGGGCTCTGGCTACAATGAGCAGTTCTTC. Together with reference TRBV11-1 and TRBJ2-1, the CDR3 gives the full variable domain: EAEVAQSPRYKITEKSQAVAFWCDPISGHATLYWYRQILGQGPELLVQFQDESVVDDSQLPKDRFSAERLKGVDSTLKIQPAELGDSAMYLCASSLGGSGYNEQFFGPGTRLTVL.

The chain couples TRBV20-1 to TRBJ2-7; TRBD2 agrees at 10 bases. CDR3 length: 14 amino acids. The germline V gene has CDR1 DFQATT and CDR2 SNEGSKA (reference sequence). The V and J ends lost 3 bases and 7 bases, in that order; junction bases with no gene match: 9. This CDR3 is CSASSSGRRNEQYF. The CDR3 DNA follows: TGCAGTGCTAGTTCTAGCGGGAGAAGGAATGAGCAGTACTTC.

V is TRBV7-2 and J is TRBJ1-1; D is unclear. This CDR3 has 11 amino acids. Germline CDR1 is SGHTA and CDR2 is FQGNSA. The V gene lost 3 bases and the J gene lost 11 bases, with 10 bases spanning the gap. CDR3 residues: CASSLRGIAFF. As DNA, the CDR3 is TGTGCCAGCAGCTTGAGAGGGATTGCTTTCTTT.

This clonotype was seen just once. The V gene is TRBV6-2 or TRBV6-3, the J gene TRBJ2-1; D gene unclear. The CDR3 runs to 15 residues. The V end was cut by 6 bases, the J end by 1 base, with 13 bases between. Germline CDR1 MNHEY, CDR2 SVGEGT. The CDR3 loop is CASSLLELSYNEQFF. CDR3 nucleotides: TGTGCCAGCAGCCTCCTAGAGTTGTCCTACAATGAGCAGTTCTTC.

The J gene is TRBJ2-5, the V gene TRBV20-1; no firm D call. There are 10 residues in the CDR3. V gave up 0 bases and J gave up 7 bases, with 3 bases separating them. The germline V gene encodes CDR1 DFQATT and CDR2 SNEGSKA (reference sequence). CDR3 protein: CSARDGTQYF. The CDR3, as DNA: TGCAGTGCTAGAGATGGGACCCAGTACTTC.

J is TRBJ2-3 and V is TRBV7-9; no firm D call. With 2 bases removed from V and 5 bases from J, the gap between germline ends came to 5 bases. Germline values: CDR1 SEHNR, CDR2 FQNEAQ (reference sequence). The CDR3 extends over 12 amino acids. In DNA, the CDR3 is TGTGCCAGCAGCTTAACGGTAGATACGCAGTATTTT. Amino acid sequence: CASSLTVDTQYF. The complete variable domain, with remaining parts taken from reference TRBV7-9 and TRBJ2-3, reads DTGVSQNPRHKITKRGQNVTFRCDPISEHNRLYWYRQTLGQGPEFLTYFQNEAQLEKSRLLSDRFSAERPKGSFSTLEIQRTEQGDSAMYLCASSLTVDTQYFGPGTRLTVL.

The table lists this clonotype with a count of one. The chain employs TRBV6-1 and TRBJ2-6, with D perhaps TRBD1 (5 bases). Trimming removed 6 bases from V and 0 bases from J, with 21 bases in between. The CDR3 covers 19 residues. Germline V gene data show CDR1 as MNHNS and CDR2 as SASEGT. Written as DNA, the CDR3 is TGTGCCAGCAGCTCGATATCTCCGCTCAGGGTCTCTGGGGCCAACGTCCTGACTTTC. Translation gives CASSSISPLRVSGANVLTF.